This is a list of T cell receptor beta chains from one sample in a study of T cell responses to AZD1222 COVID-19 vaccine. Clones were sequenced by immunoSEQ multiplex PCR, and TCRdb holds only the in-frame ones, with some missing. The sample lists 150,000 to 160,000 clones; less than 90% were seen once. The input for sequencing was peripheral blood, taken on day 0 of MenACWY control vaccination. The receptors were gathered from an adult in good health. Each CDR3 is given with its conserved first and last residue. The D gene is left open where the match is weak. Clone size is stated in some rows and not others, as once, few, many or a class when expanded.

abundance	d_gene	j_gene	v_gene	CDR3nt	CDR3aa
-	-	TRBJ1-5	TRBV7-2	TGTGCCAGCAGCTTGTGGGGACCACCTTTGTCGCCGCCCCAGCATTTT	CASSLWGPPLSPPQHF
-	TRBD1	TRBJ1-6	TRBV7-9	TGTGCCAGCAGCACTTCACAGGGGAATTCACCCCTCCACTTT	CASSTSQGNSPLHF
-	TRBD1	TRBJ2-5	TRBV11-3	TGTGCCAGCAGCTTAGAGGCAGGGGGCGAGACCCAGTACTTC	CASSLEAGGETQYF
-	-	TRBJ2-5	TRBV5-6	TGTGCCAGCAGCCCCCGGGGTGGGCCAGGCTCCCAAGAGACCCAGTACTTC	CASSPRGGPGSQETQYF
-	-	TRBJ1-6	TRBV4-1	TGCGCCAGCAGCCAACCCTTCAGGGAAAGTAATTCACCCCTCCACTTT	CASSQPFRESNSPLHF
-	TRBD1	TRBJ1-6	TRBV5-6	TGTGCCAGCAGCCCGGGACAGGCCGTCTCCTATAATTCACCCCTCCACTTT	CASSPGQAVSYNSPLHF
-	TRBD1	TRBJ1-1	TRBV7-8	TGTGCCAGCAGCTACAGGGGTACTGAAGCTTTCTTT	CASSYRGTEAFF
few	-	TRBJ1-2	TRBV4-2	TGTGCCAGCAGCCCAGACCCTCCTACAGCTAACTATGGCTACACCTTC	CASSPDPPTANYGYTF
-	-	TRBJ1-1	TRBV27	TGTGCCAGCAGTCCAGGGGCGATGAACACTGAAGCTTTCTTT	CASSPGAMNTEAFF
-	-	TRBJ1-6	TRBV27	TGTGCCAGCAGTGTGTTCAGGCCCAATAATTCACCCCTCCACTTT	CASSVFRPNNSPLHF
-	TRBD1	TRBJ2-7	TRBV4-3	TGCGCCAGCAGCCAAGTTGGGACAGGGGCCAACGAGCAGTACTTC	CASSQVGTGANEQYF
-	TRBD1	TRBJ1-5	TRBV18	TGTGCCAGCTCGCTCGGGACAGGCGGCAATCAGCCCCAGCATTTT	CASSLGTGGNQPQHF
-	-	TRBJ2-1	TRBV5-6	TGTGCCAGCAGTTGGGAGGACAGCCGGTCTCATGAGCAGTTCTTC	CASSWEDSRSHEQFF
once	-	TRBJ1-2	TRBV5-8	TGTGCCAGCAACCGCTCACCCGTCTATGGCTACACCTTC	CASNRSPVYGYTF
few	-	TRBJ1-2	TRBV5-4	TGTGCCAGCACCTCGAGCAGGATTCGCTCATCGGGTGGCTACACCTTC	CASTSSRIRSSGGYTF
-	-	TRBJ2-5	TRBV19	TGTGCCAGTAGTATAGTAACGGGGGGCGGGCAAGAGACCCAGTACTTC	CASSIVTGGGQETQYF
-	-	TRBJ2-6	TRBV7-9	TGTGCCAGCGGTTCTCTGGCTGGGGCCAACGTCCTGACTTTC	CASGSLAGANVLTF
-	TRBD1	TRBJ1-6	TRBV19	TGTGCCAGTAAGGGGGCTTCCTATAATTCACCCCTCCACTTT	CASKGASYNSPLHF
-	-	TRBJ1-1	TRBV9	TGTGCCAGCAGCCTAAGTCGGCTTTCCAACACTGAAGCTTTCTTT	CASSLSRLSNTEAFF
-	TRBD1	TRBJ2-2	TRBV5-4	TGTGCCAGCAGAAGGACAGGTGCAACCGGGGAGCTGTTTTTT	CASRRTGATGELFF
-	TRBD2	TRBJ2-1	TRBV7-9	TGTGCCAGCAGCCCCGCGGCGGGGGTGTACAATGAGCAGTTCTTC	CASSPAAGVYNEQFF